Shown below are 4 T cell receptor beta chains from a single sample sequenced in a study of shared T cell receptors in the human thymus. Libraries were prepared by immunoSEQ multiplex PCR; TCRdb keeps only in-frame clonotypes and omits some of them. The data show about 660,000 clones, around nine tenths seen once. The data were also submitted as part of a second study, on human thymus T cells.

The sample comprised thymocytes. These receptors all come from a boy younger than two with a congenital heart defect.

The gene calls are TRBV5-6 and TRBJ2-2; 11 nucleotides match TRBD2. The germline V gene encodes CDR1 SGHDT and CDR2 YYEEEE. Trimming at V came to 0 bases and at J to 5 bases, leaving 3 bases not matched to a gene. There are 16 residues in the CDR3. For the CDR3, the DNA is TGTGCCAGCAGCTTGGGACTAGCGGGATGGACCGGGGAGCTGTTTTTT. Translation: CASSLGLAGWTGELFF.

This clone occurred once. The genes are TRBV28 and TRBJ1-2; 8 nucleotides match TRBD1. Germline CDR1 and CDR2: MDHEN and SYDVKM. Trimming at V came to 10 bases and at J to 1 base, leaving 14 bases not matched to a gene. The CDR3 has 16 residues. CDR3 bases: TGTGCCACAATACTCCGACAGGGGCTAATTAACTATGGCTACACCTTC. This translates into CATILRQGLINYGYTF.

The V call is TRBV11-2, the J call TRBJ2-7; D may be TRBD1 (6 bases). This CDR3 comprises 16 residues. Trimming left V 1 base short and J 7 bases short, with 20 bases between. From germline, CDR1 is SGHAT and CDR2 FQNNGV. CDR3 DNA sequence: TGTGCCAGCAGCTTAGGGTGGGGCAGGGGTTCTAGTGAGCAGTACTTC. Protein: CASSLGWGRGSSEQYF. The full variable domain, with the rest looked up from reference TRBV11-2 and TRBJ2-7, is EAGVAQSPRYKIIEKRQSVAFWCNPISGHATLYWYQQILGQGPKLLIQFQNNGVVDDSQLPKDRFSAERLKGVDSTLKIQPAKLEDSAVYLCASSLGWGRGSSEQYFGPGTRLTVT.

J is TRBJ2-7 and V is TRBV7-9, with 7 positions matching TRBD2. The CDR3 consists of 14 residues. The germline gives CDR1 SEHNR, CDR2 FQNEAQ (reference sequence). The junction had 9 bases not matched to a gene; V was cut back by 5 bases and J by 5 bases. The CDR3: CASSPSGPADEQYF. For the CDR3, the DNA is TGTGCCAGCAGCCCTAGCGGCCCCGCGGACGAGCAGTACTTC.